A single sample gave rise to the 32 T cell receptor beta chains below, sequenced in a study of blood T cell repertoires in COVID-19. Using immunoSEQ multiplex PCR, the repertoire was profiled, and TCRdb retains in-frame clones only, with some absent. This sample has under 100,000 clones, with 87% found just once. Source material: peripheral blood. These receptors came from a human donor in a cohort sampled during active COVID-19.

This chain connects TRBV12-3 or TRBV12-4 to TRBJ1-2; 7 bases match TRBD1. Germline trimming cut 6 bases from V and 4 bases from J; bases unmatched to any gene: 5. CDR3 length equals 13 residues. The CDR3 here is CASSRQGGYGYTF. DNA of the CDR3: TGTGCCAGCAGCAGACAGGGAGGCTATGGCTACACCTTC.

The rearrangement joins TRBV15 to TRBJ2-7, with 9 bases identical to TRBD1. The ends lost 5 bases at V and 7 bases at J; junction bases unmatched: 6. The CDR3 spans 13 residues. Germline values: CDR1 LNHNV, CDR2 YYDKDF (reference sequence). In nucleotides, the CDR3 is TGTGCCACCAGCTACAGGGGGCGAGAAGAGCAGTACTTC. Protein sequence: CATSYRGREEQYF.

This chain connects TRBV10-3 to TRBJ2-7, with D possibly being TRBD1 (5 bases). V lost 5 bases and J 2 bases, leaving 13 bases between the germline ends. The germline CDR1 and CDR2 sequences are ENHRY and SYGVKD. The CDR3 runs 14 residues. The CDR3 bases are TGTGCCATCAGTACACAGGAAGTCACCTACGAGCAGTACTTC. Protein: CAISTQEVTYEQYF.

The chain links TRBV11-2 to TRBJ2-3; 11 nucleotides line up with TRBD2. Trimming at V came to 1 base and at J to 1 base, leaving 4 bases not matched to a gene. The CDR3 covers 17 residues. The germline V gene encodes CDR1 SGHAT and CDR2 FQNNGV. The CDR3 region is CASSLVLGLAGTDTQYF. The CDR3 coding sequence is TGTGCCAGCAGCTTAGTATTGGGACTAGCGGGCACAGATACGCAGTATTTT.

This chain links TRBV28 with TRBJ2-5; D remains unclear. The germline V and J ends were trimmed by 7 bases and 4 bases, with 13 bases remaining between them. Germline-derived CDR1 and CDR2 are MDHEN and SYDVKM. The CDR3 loop spans 13 amino acids. The CDR3 bases are TGTGCCAGCAACCCAGGCCCATCAGAGACCCAGTACTTC. The encoded protein is CASNPGPSETQYF.

The chain employs TRBV7-8 and TRBJ1-3; 8 bases fit TRBD1. The germline CDR1 and CDR2 sequences are SGHVS and FQNEAQ. This CDR3 is built from 16 residues. Trimming removed 5 bases from V and 3 bases from J; junction bases left unmatched: 9. CDR3 residues: CASSQLGQGFGNTIYF. The DNA for the CDR3 is TGTGCCAGCAGCCAACTAGGACAGGGTTTTGGAAACACCATATATTTT.

DNA for the CDR3: TGTGCCAGCAGCCGGGACAGCTCCTACAATGAGCAGTTCTTC. Protein: CASSRDSSYNEQFF. V gene TRBV3-1 (or the pseudogene TRBV3-2) combines with J gene TRBJ2-1; 7 bases agree with TRBD1. The junction had 0 bases not matched to a gene; V was cut back by 4 bases and J by 0 bases. Germline values: CDR1 LGHDT, CDR2 YNNKEL (reference sequence). The CDR3 has 14 amino acids.

The chain is built from TRBV18 and TRBJ1-6, with TRBD1 identical over 7 bases. This CDR3 has 17 amino acids. J lost 8 bases, V lost 3 bases, and 13 bases had no gene match. CDR1 is KGHSH, CDR2 LQKENI, per germline. The CDR3 region is CASSPWVQRQGDSPLHF. CDR3 DNA: TGTGCCAGCTCACCGTGGGTCCAGAGACAGGGAGATTCACCCCTCCACTTT.

The chain has TRBV5-1 and TRBJ1-1, with D perhaps TRBD1 (6 bases). Looked up from germline, CDR1 is SGHRS and CDR2 is YFSETQ. V shed 0 bases and J shed 6 bases, with 15 bases lying between them. The CDR3 runs 15 residues. The CDR3 is CASSLEDTGLAEAFF. The CDR3 DNA is TGCGCCAGCAGCTTGGAGGATACAGGGCTGGCTGAAGCTTTCTTT.

The rearrangement links TRBV19 to TRBJ2-3, with 8 nucleotides matching TRBD1. This CDR3 has 14 residues. V was clipped by 3 bases and J by 5 bases; unmatched bases: 4. CDR1 and CDR2 from the germline V gene are LNHDA and SQIVND (reference sequence). The CDR3 here is CASSIRGQGDTQYF. CDR3 bases: TGTGCCAGTAGTATCAGGGGGCAGGGAGATACGCAGTATTTT.

The V call is TRBV5-4, the J call TRBJ2-7; 8 bases align to TRBD1. The CDR3 consists of 14 residues. Looked up from germline, CDR1 is SGHNT and CDR2 is YYREEE (reference sequence). J was trimmed by 3 bases and V by 4 bases; bases with no gene match: 6. The CDR3 DNA reads TGTGCCAGCAGCCGGGACAGGTGGGACTACGAGCAGTACTTC. The encoded protein is CASSRDRWDYEQYF.

This clone was picked up many times. At the DNA level, this CDR3 is encoded by other sequences in the same sample as well. The chain joins TRBV28 to TRBJ1-5; D uncertain. Germline CDR1 and CDR2: MDHEN and SYDVKM. The CDR3 runs 13 residues. Trimming left V 2 bases short and J 5 bases short, with 7 bases between. In DNA, the CDR3 is TGTGCCAGCAGTTTACGGTCCGATCAGCCCCAGCATTTT. Its translation is CASSLRSDQPQHF. The variable domain in full, completed from reference TRBV28 and TRBJ1-5, reads DVKVTQSSRYLVKRTGEKVFLECVQDMDHENMFWYRQDPGLGLRLIYFSYDVKMKEKGDIPEGYSVSREKKERFSLILESASTNQTSMYLCASSLRSDQPQHFGDGTRLSIL.

The chain combines TRBV7-9 with TRBJ1-1; TRBD1 agrees at 7 bases. Germline lookup yields CDR1 SEHNR and CDR2 FQNEAQ (reference sequence). Trimming cost V 3 bases and J 1 base; bases outside gene matches: 2. The CDR3 is 14 amino acids. CDR3 sequence reads: CASSLGQPNTEAFF. DNA for the CDR3: TGTGCCAGCAGCTTGGGACAGCCGAACACTGAAGCTTTCTTT.

There are a few counts of this clone. The chain employs TRBV18 and TRBJ2-7; 14 bases agree with TRBD2. CDR1 and CDR2 (germline): KGHSH, LQKENI. J lost 7 bases, V lost 4 bases, and 12 bases had no gene match. The CDR3 is 17 amino acids. The CDR3 protein is CASSLNPTSGRAIEQYF. Written as DNA, the CDR3 is TGTGCCAGCTCACTAAACCCGACTAGCGGGAGGGCCATTGAGCAGTACTTC.

Only one count was recorded for this clone. The J gene is TRBJ1-5, the V gene TRBV6-6, with D tentatively TRBD1 (6 bases). With 6 bases removed from V and 0 bases from J, the gap between germline ends came to 12 bases. Germline V gene sequence: CDR1 MNHNY, CDR2 SVGAGI (reference sequence). The CDR3 contains 15 residues. The chain's CDR3 is CASRSRTDSNQPQHF. In DNA, the CDR3 is TGTGCCAGCAGGTCCCGGACAGATAGCAATCAGCCCCAGCATTTT.

V usage is TRBV2 and J usage is TRBJ1-5, with 7 bases lining up with TRBD1. V trimming: 8 bases; J trimming: 6 bases; junction bases outside the gene matches: 7. Germline V lookup: CDR1 SNHLY, CDR2 FYNNEI. The CDR3 extends over 13 amino acids. CDR3 in amino acids: CASGRGGTQPQHF. Written as DNA, the CDR3 is TGTGCCAGCGGTAGAGGGGGCACTCAGCCCCAGCATTTT. Full variable domain (outside the CDR3, taken from reference TRBV2 and TRBJ1-5): EPEVTQTPSHQVTQMGQEVILRCVPISNHLYFYWYRQILGQKVEFLVSFYNNEISEKSEIFDDQFSVERPDGSNFTLKIRSTKLEDSAMYFCASGRGGTQPQHFGDGTRLSIL.

This clone was seen more than once but under ten times. The chain carries TRBV7-8 and TRBJ1-1; 8 bases align to TRBD1. CDR3 length: 17 amino acids. Looked up from germline, CDR1 is SGHVS and CDR2 is FQNEAQ. V lost 3 bases to trimming and J lost 0 bases; unmatched junction nucleotides: 9. CDR3 protein: CASSFRDRLLMNTEAFF. The CDR3 DNA follows: TGTGCCAGCAGCTTCCGGGACAGGCTACTTATGAACACTGAAGCTTTCTTT.

The chain uses TRBV28 and TRBJ1-5, with 7 bases lining up with TRBD1. Trimming took 5 bases from V and 3 from J; bases not matched to a gene: 7. This CDR3 is built from 15 residues. Germline-derived CDR1 and CDR2 are MDHEN and SYDVKM. The DNA for the CDR3 is TGTGCCAGCAGTCTTCAGGGGGTGGTCAATCAGCCCCAGCATTTT. This gives the protein CASSLQGVVNQPQHF.

The V gene is TRBV6-6, the J gene TRBJ1-4; D possibly corresponds to TRBD1 (6 bases). Trimming stripped 2 bases from V and 5 bases from J, with 9 bases between. Germline CDR1 is MNHNY and CDR2 is SVGAGI (reference sequence). This CDR3 contains 14 residues. For the CDR3, the DNA is TGTGCCAGCAGTTACGGACAGTTAAATGAAAAACTGTTTTTT. This sequence encodes CASSYGQLNEKLFF.

J is TRBJ1-1 and V is TRBV3-1 (or the pseudogene TRBV3-2); no firm D call. CDR1 is LGHDT and CDR2 is YNNKEL in the germline V gene (reference sequence). The CDR3 has 14 amino acids. V lost 4 bases, J lost 1 base, and 10 bases lay in between. The CDR3 nucleotides are TGTGCCAGCAGCCCGGTGGAGAAGAACACTGAAGCTTTCTTT. Translated: CASSPVEKNTEAFF.

The genes are TRBV11-2 and TRBJ2-3; 7 nucleotides align to TRBD2. This CDR3 region has 15 residues. V trimming: 6 bases; J trimming: 4 bases; junction bases outside the gene matches: 10. In germline, CDR1 is SGHAT, CDR2 FQNNGV. The CDR3 protein is CASRSGGSPPDTQYF. The DNA for the CDR3 is TGTGCCAGCAGGTCTGGCGGGAGCCCCCCAGATACGCAGTATTTT.

The chain links TRBV27 to TRBJ2-6; the D gene is possibly TRBD2 (6 bases). Germline lookup yields CDR1 MNHEY and CDR2 SMNVEV (reference sequence). V was clipped by 5 bases and J by 4 bases, with 12 bases between them. This CDR3 spans 15 amino acids. The CDR3 DNA reads TGTGCCAGCAGTCCGCCCGGACTAGGGGCCAACGTCCTGACTTTC. Protein: CASSPPGLGANVLTF. The whole variable domain, filled in from reference TRBV27 and TRBJ2-6, reads EAQVTQNPRYLITVTGKKLTVTCSQNMNHEYMSWYRQDPGLGLRQIYYSMNVEVTDKGDVPEGYKVSRKEKRNFPLILESPSPNQTSLYFCASSPPGLGANVLTFGAGSRLTVL.

In nucleotides, the CDR3 is TGTGCCAGCAGCTTCAGTATCCACCCCACCGGGGAGCTGTTTTTT. This sequence encodes CASSFSIHPTGELFF. This chain connects TRBV7-3 to TRBJ2-2; D gene uncertain. Germline CDR1 SGHTA, CDR2 FQGTGA. V shed 3 bases and J shed 4 bases, with 12 bases lying between them. The CDR3 extends over 15 amino acids.

The genes are TRBV6-5 and TRBJ1-1; D might be TRBD1 (6 bases). This CDR3 is 15 amino acids long. With 4 bases removed from V and 4 bases from J, the gap between germline ends came to 16 bases. From germline, CDR1 is MNHEY and CDR2 SVGAGI. The CDR3 bases are TGTGCCAGCAGTTCAATTCAGGGGAGGGTCACTGAAGCTTTCTTT. Translating it yields CASSSIQGRVTEAFF.

The V call is TRBV7-9, the J call TRBJ2-3, with a weak D call TRBD2 (6 bases). In germline, CDR1 is SEHNR, CDR2 FQNEAQ (reference sequence). This CDR3 comprises 15 residues. Trimming removed 2 bases at V and 2 bases at J, with 11 bases between. The CDR3 region has the DNA TGTGCCAGCAGCTTAAACCGGGACTCCACAGATACGCAGTATTTT. Amino acid sequence: CASSLNRDSTDTQYF.

Worth noting for this clone: Other DNA sequences within the sample encode an identical CDR3. V and J are TRBV10-3 and TRBJ2-7, with 7 bases fitting TRBD1. The junction had 8 bases not matched to a gene; V was cut back by 3 bases and J by 6 bases. Germline loops: CDR1 ENHRY, CDR2 SYGVKD. The CDR3 totals 14 residues. The CDR3 loop is CAISDGQEDREQYF. The CDR3 DNA reads as TGTGCCATCAGTGACGGACAGGAGGACCGCGAGCAGTACTTC.

This sequence joins TRBV7-2 and TRBJ2-7; D is ambiguous. This CDR3 spans 14 amino acids. From germline, CDR1 is SGHTA and CDR2 FQGNSA. The V end lost 1 base, the J end lost 5 bases, and 12 bases lay between the germline ends. The CDR3 nucleotides read TGTGCCAGCAGCTTAGGGGCAAAGTGGAACGAGCAGTACTTC. It specifies CASSLGAKWNEQYF.

V usage is TRBV7-9 and J usage is TRBJ1-2, with D perhaps TRBD1 (6 bases). The V gene's germline CDR1 is SEHNR and CDR2 FQNEAQ (reference sequence). The V end was cut by 5 bases, the J end by 5 bases, with 21 bases between. The CDR3 is 16 amino acids. CDR3 nucleotide sequence: TGTGCCAGCAGCCCTAGTGGGGGCGGACAGTCTTATGGCTACACCTTC. It codes for CASSPSGGGQSYGYTF.

The rearrangement uses TRBV7-2 and TRBJ2-1; 7 nucleotides match TRBD2. Germline V lookup: CDR1 SGHTA, CDR2 FQGNSA. The CDR3 loop spans 18 amino acids. V shed 3 bases, J shed 7 bases, and the junction held 18 bases outside the gene matches. CDR3 nucleotide sequence: TGTGCCAGCAGCTTTCAAATGATGGGGGGGGATCGATGGAATGAGCAGTTCTTC. Residues: CASSFQMMGGDRWNEQFF.

The chain couples TRBV3-1 (or the pseudogene TRBV3-2) to TRBJ2-1; 14 bases fit TRBD2. V gave up 4 bases and J gave up 9 bases; unmatched junction bases: 2. This CDR3 spans 14 amino acids. CDR1 and CDR2 from the germline V gene are LGHDT and YNNKEL (reference sequence). CDR3: CASSPGLAGAEQFF. The CDR3 nucleotides read TGTGCCAGCAGCCCGGGACTAGCGGGAGCTGAGCAGTTCTTC.

The chain has TRBV5-8 and TRBJ1-3; 10 bases map to TRBD1. The CDR3 consists of 16 residues. Germline V gives CDR1 SGHTS, CDR2 YDEGEE. V was pared by 4 bases and J by 4 bases, with 8 bases of the junction left unmatched. The CDR3 bases are TGTGCCAGCAGCAAGGGACAGGGGAGGTCCGGAAACACCATATATTTT. This translates into CASSKGQGRSGNTIYF.

The chain carries TRBV28 and TRBJ1-1; the D gene is possibly TRBD1 (5 bases). This CDR3 spans 14 amino acids. In germline, CDR1 is MDHEN, CDR2 SYDVKM. V lost 2 bases to trimming and J lost 0 bases, with 7 bases between them. The CDR3 DNA reads TGTGCCAGCAGTTTAGGCAGGGTGAACACTGAAGCTTTCTTT. Amino acid sequence: CASSLGRVNTEAFF.